Below, 18 T cell receptor beta chains from the same sample are listed, as sequenced in a study of blood T cells in healthy people across ages. Next came a second PCR, run for roughly 6 to 11 cycles, which used a sample-barcoded 5' primer along with a J-beta primer mix. Via MiXCR, TCRdb re-called the 5' RACE reads, giving one row per CDR3 protein. The table shows around 1.5 million distinct CDR3 sequences, with around 39% occurring only once. Sequencing was done on a sample of blood. The receptors were gathered from a woman aged 18-29 years in good health.

DNA of the CDR3: TGTGCCAGCAGCTTAGCAGGGGACAGCTATGGCTACACCTTC. It yields the protein CASSLAGDSYGYTF. This chain connects TRBV7-2 to TRBJ1-2; 7 bases map to TRBD1. Germline V CDR1 and CDR2: SGHTA, FQGNSA. Trimming cost V 0 bases and J 4 bases; bases outside gene matches: 2. The CDR3 contains 14 residues.

The chain carries TRBV10-3 and TRBJ1-2; no clear D gene. V lost 8 bases and J 3 bases, leaving 4 bases between the germline ends. The CDR3 has 10 residues. CDR1 is ENHRY and CDR2 is SYGVKD in the germline V gene. CDR3 DNA sequence: TGTGCCATCCTCGACTATGGCTACACCTTC. It yields the protein CAILDYGYTF.

The table lists this clonotype with a few counts. The rearrangement joins TRBV7-9 to TRBJ1-2; D remains ambiguous. Looked up from germline, CDR1 is SEHNR and CDR2 is FQNEAQ (reference sequence). The CDR3 is 14 amino acids. V dropped 2 bases and J dropped 1 base, with 8 bases sitting between them. CDR3 coding DNA: TGTGCCAGCAGCTTATACGAGCATAACTATGGCTACACCTTC. It is translated as CASSLYEHNYGYTF.

This clonotype appeared a few times. V usage is TRBV6-1 and J usage is TRBJ2-7; TRBD2 might be the D (8 bases). The CDR3 runs to 16 residues. The V end lost 5 bases, the J end lost 3 bases, and 20 bases lay between the germline ends. CDR1 and CDR2 from the germline V gene are MNHNS and SASEGT. The DNA of the CDR3 is TGTGCCAGCAGTCCAACGGGGGGGACAGCTGTCTACGAGCAGTACTTC. Amino acid sequence: CASSPTGGTAVYEQYF.

The chain joins TRBV20-1 to TRBJ2-1, with TRBD1 identical over 7 bases. The ends lost 6 bases at V and 5 bases at J; junction bases unmatched: 13. The CDR3 has 15 amino acids. Germline loops: CDR1 DFQATT, CDR2 SNEGSKA (reference sequence). The CDR3 bases are TGCAGTGCCTACCTGGGGACAGCGAAGGACAATGAGCAGTTCTTC. Amino acids: CSAYLGTAKDNEQFF.

As concerns this clonotype: This clone may be a read error of a much larger clone one base away. The V call is TRBV6-5, the J call TRBJ1-2; perhaps TRBD1 as D (6 bases). The length of the CDR3 is 12 residues. Germline CDR1 reads MNHEY; CDR2 reads SVGAGI. V dropped 5 bases and J dropped 3 bases, with 7 bases sitting between them. CDR3 region: CASSTGHYGYTF. The CDR3 DNA reads as TGTGCCAGCAGTACAGGGCACTATGGCTACACCTTC.

J is TRBJ1-2 and V is TRBV25-1; D uncertain. Trimming removed 6 bases from V and 1 base from J, with 15 bases in between. Germline lookup yields CDR1 MGHDK and CDR2 SYGVNS. CDR3 length equals 15 residues. The CDR3 DNA reads as TGTGCCAGCAGAGGGAACACAGCTTTTAACTATGGCTACACCTTC. Encoded protein: CASRGNTAFNYGYTF.

This clonotype came up a few times. V is TRBV6-5 and J is TRBJ1-1, with unresolved D. Germline V gene sequence: CDR1 MNHEY, CDR2 SVGAGI. Trimming shortened V by 2 bases and J by 6 bases, and 13 bases separated the two germline ends. The CDR3 is 14 residues long. The CDR3 sequence is CASSYGAGFPEAFF. Written as DNA, the CDR3 is TGTGCCAGCAGTTACGGAGCGGGGTTCCCTGAAGCTTTCTTT.

The CDR3 loop reads CASSLGTGGLSDYGYTF. The CDR3 nucleotides are TGTGCCAGCAGCCTAGGGACAGGAGGTTTAAGTGACTATGGCTACACCTTC. The chain has TRBV6-6 and TRBJ1-2; 8 bases line up with TRBD1. Germline loops: CDR1 MNHNY, CDR2 SVGAGI (reference sequence). The CDR3 spans 17 residues. V gave up 6 bases and J gave up 3 bases; unmatched junction bases: 15.

This clonotype came up a few times. Here the CDR3 reads CSARDGVGNYGYTF. The CDR3 DNA is TGCAGTGCTAGAGACGGGGTAGGCAACTATGGCTACACCTTC. The chain is built from TRBV20-1 and TRBJ1-2; D unresolved. CDR1 is DFQATT, CDR2 SNEGSKA, per germline (reference sequence). The V end was cut by 0 bases, the J end by 2 bases, with 10 bases between. The CDR3 contains 14 residues.

This clonotype was found a few times. The chain is built from TRBV6-1 and TRBJ2-5; D possibly uses TRBD1 or TRBD2 (7 bases each). Deletions cut 5 bases from V and 7 bases from J, with 11 bases between. The CDR3 extends over 12 amino acids. Germline V lookup: CDR1 MNHNS, CDR2 SASEGT. CDR3 sequence (DNA): TGTGCCAGCAGTACAGGGGAGGGGACCCAGTACTTC. Translating it yields CASSTGEGTQYF.

The chain uses TRBV27 and TRBJ2-1, with 12 nucleotides matching TRBD1. The CDR3 loop spans 17 amino acids. Per the germline V gene, CDR1 is MNHEY and CDR2 is SMNVEV (reference sequence). V was pared by 3 bases and J by 5 bases, with 8 bases of the junction left unmatched. The CDR3 here is CASSFLGTGGADNEQFF. For the CDR3, the DNA is TGTGCCAGCAGTTTCCTTGGGACAGGGGGCGCGGACAATGAGCAGTTCTTC.

J is TRBJ2-3 and V is TRBV7-9, with D possibly called TRBD1 or TRBD2 (5 bases each). V lost 1 base and J lost 3, with 14 bases in between. There are 16 residues in the CDR3. Germline values: CDR1 SEHNR, CDR2 FQNEAQ (reference sequence). Here the CDR3 reads CASSLGGSLFTDTQYF. In DNA form, the CDR3 reads TGTGCCAGCAGCTTAGGGGGGAGCCTATTTACAGATACGCAGTATTTT.

The rearrangement uses TRBV6-1 and TRBJ2-7, with unresolved D. Trimming pared 2 bases from V and 6 bases from J, leaving 8 bases between. Germline values: CDR1 MNHNS, CDR2 SASEGT. The CDR3 extends over 12 amino acids. The CDR3 DNA sequence: TGTGCCAGCAGTGAAAGGTGGCGCGAGCAGTACTTC. Translated: CASSERWREQYF.

This clonotype was seen once. The genes are TRBV29-1 and TRBJ2-5; D is ambiguous. V was shortened by 4 bases and J by 5 bases, with 20 bases between the two germline ends. The CDR3 runs to 15 residues. Germline values: CDR1 SQVTM, CDR2 ANQGSEA. The DNA for the CDR3 is TGCAGCGTTGCCCTAGGCTACCGAGTCCAGGAGACCCAGTACTTC. Translation gives CSVALGYRVQETQYF.

There are a few counts of this clonotype. The chain has TRBV13 and TRBJ2-7; TRBD2 agrees at 12 bases. In germline, CDR1 is PRHDT, CDR2 FYEKMQ (reference sequence). The CDR3 sequence is 16 residues long. J gave up 2 bases and V 3 bases, and 5 bases lay outside the gene matches. CDR3 residues: CASSFYGLAGTYEQYF. CDR3 nucleotide sequence: TGTGCCAGCAGCTTCTATGGACTAGCGGGGACCTACGAGCAGTACTTC.

The sample holds a few counts of this clonotype. Germline is not matched at one junction end, which may reflect a read error. This chain links TRBV7-7 with TRBJ2-3; no reliable D call. The CDR3 spans 13 residues. Germline lookup yields CDR1 SSHAT and CDR2 FNYEAQ (reference sequence). The CDR3 nucleotides are TGTGCTAGCAGCCCCACTGTAACAGATACGCAGTATTTT. Its protein is CASSPTVTDTQYF.

V is TRBV21-1 and J is TRBJ2-1; TRBD2, the D gene given by the table, was not confirmed from the DNA. TRBV21-1 has pseudogene status. This CDR3 has 15 amino acids. The CDR3 DNA follows: TGTGCCAGCAGCTCTAGCGGCCTACCGACCAATGAGCAGTTCTTC. Protein: CASSSSGLPTNEQFF.